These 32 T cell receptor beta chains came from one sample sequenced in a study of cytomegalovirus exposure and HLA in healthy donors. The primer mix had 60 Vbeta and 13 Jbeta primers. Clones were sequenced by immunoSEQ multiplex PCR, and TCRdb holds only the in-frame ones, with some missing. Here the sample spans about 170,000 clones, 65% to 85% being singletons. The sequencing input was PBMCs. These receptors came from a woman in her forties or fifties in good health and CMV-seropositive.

The CDR3 region is CASSSGVVTEAFF. The CDR3 DNA sequence: TGTGCCAGCAGCTCAGGGGTAGTCACTGAAGCTTTCTTT. The V and J genes are TRBV7-3 and TRBJ1-1; perhaps TRBD1 as D (6 bases). The CDR3 runs to 13 residues. In germline, CDR1 is SGHTA, CDR2 FQGTGA. V was trimmed by 4 bases and J by 4 bases, leaving 10 bases between them.

The CDR3 spells CASSSRLAPVGDTQYF. The CDR3 DNA follows: TGTGCCAGCAGCTCTCGACTAGCCCCGGTGGGAGATACGCAGTATTTT. This chain uses TRBV11-2 with TRBJ2-3; 7 bases align to TRBD2. Germline-derived CDR1 and CDR2 are SGHAT and FQNNGV. J lost 5 bases, V lost 4 bases, and 12 bases had no gene match. The CDR3 consists of 16 residues.

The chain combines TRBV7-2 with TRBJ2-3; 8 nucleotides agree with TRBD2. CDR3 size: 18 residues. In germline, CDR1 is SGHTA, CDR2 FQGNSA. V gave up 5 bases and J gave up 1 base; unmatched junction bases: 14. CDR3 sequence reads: CASSRLPGLASRTDTQYF. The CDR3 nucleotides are TGTGCCAGCAGCCGCCTCCCAGGACTAGCCTCACGCACAGATACGCAGTATTTT.

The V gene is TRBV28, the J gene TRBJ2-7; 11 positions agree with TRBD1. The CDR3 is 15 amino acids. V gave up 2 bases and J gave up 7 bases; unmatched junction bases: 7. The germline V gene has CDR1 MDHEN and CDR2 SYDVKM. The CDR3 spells CASSLGGQGAKEQYF. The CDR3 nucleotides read TGTGCCAGCAGTTTAGGAGGACAGGGGGCGAAAGAGCAGTACTTC.

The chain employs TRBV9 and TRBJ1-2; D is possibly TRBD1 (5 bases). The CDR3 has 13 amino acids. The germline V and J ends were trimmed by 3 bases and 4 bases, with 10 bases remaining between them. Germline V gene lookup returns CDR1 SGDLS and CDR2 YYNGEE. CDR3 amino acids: CASSAGGGYGYTF. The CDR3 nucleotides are TGTGCCAGCAGCGCCGGGGGTGGCTATGGCTACACCTTC. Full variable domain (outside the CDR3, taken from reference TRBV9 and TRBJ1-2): DSGVTQTPKHLITATGQRVTLRCSPRSGDLSVYWYQQSLDQGLQFLIQYYNGEERAKGNILERFSAQQFPDLHSELNLSSLELGDSALYFCASSAGGGYGYTFGSGTRLTVV.

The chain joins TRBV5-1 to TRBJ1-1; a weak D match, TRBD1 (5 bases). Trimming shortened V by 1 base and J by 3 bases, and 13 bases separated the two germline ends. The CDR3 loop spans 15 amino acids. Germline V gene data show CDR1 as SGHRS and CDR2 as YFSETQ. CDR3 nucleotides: TGCGCCAGCAGCTTGTGGCAGGGTTCCGACACTGAAGCTTTCTTT. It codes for CASSLWQGSDTEAFF.

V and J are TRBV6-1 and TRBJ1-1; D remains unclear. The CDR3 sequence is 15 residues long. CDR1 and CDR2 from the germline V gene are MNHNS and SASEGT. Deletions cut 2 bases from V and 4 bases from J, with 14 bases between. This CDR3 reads CASSEIGGFGTEAFF. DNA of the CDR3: TGTGCCAGCAGTGAAATCGGAGGGTTTGGCACTGAAGCTTTCTTT.

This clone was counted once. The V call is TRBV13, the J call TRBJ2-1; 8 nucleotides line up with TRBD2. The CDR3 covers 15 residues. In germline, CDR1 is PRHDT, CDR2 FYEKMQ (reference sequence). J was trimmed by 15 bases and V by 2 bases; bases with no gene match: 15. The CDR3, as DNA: TGTGCCAGCAGCTTAAAAGCCCTGGGACTAGGGGGGGCGTTCTTC. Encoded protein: CASSLKALGLGGAFF.

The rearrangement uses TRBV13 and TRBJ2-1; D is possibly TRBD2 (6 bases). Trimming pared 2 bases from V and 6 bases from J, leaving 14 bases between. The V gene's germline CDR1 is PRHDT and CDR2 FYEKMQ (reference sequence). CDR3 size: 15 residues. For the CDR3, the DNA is TGTGCCAGCAGCTTAAGGCGGGGCGGGCCCAATGAGCAGTTCTTC. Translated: CASSLRRGGPNEQFF.

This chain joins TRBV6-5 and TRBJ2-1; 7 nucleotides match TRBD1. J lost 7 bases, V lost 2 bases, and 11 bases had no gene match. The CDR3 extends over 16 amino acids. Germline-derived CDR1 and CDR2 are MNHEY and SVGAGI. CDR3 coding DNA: TGTGCCAGCAGTTACGGAACAGGGGTTTTGGGTAATGAGCAGTTCTTC. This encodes CASSYGTGVLGNEQFF.

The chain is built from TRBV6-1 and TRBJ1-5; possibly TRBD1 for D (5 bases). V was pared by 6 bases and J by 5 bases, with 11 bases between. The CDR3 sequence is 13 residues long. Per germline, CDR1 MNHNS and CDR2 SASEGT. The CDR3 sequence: CASSARVDQPQHF. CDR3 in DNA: TGTGCCAGCAGCGCCAGGGTGGATCAGCCCCAGCATTTT.

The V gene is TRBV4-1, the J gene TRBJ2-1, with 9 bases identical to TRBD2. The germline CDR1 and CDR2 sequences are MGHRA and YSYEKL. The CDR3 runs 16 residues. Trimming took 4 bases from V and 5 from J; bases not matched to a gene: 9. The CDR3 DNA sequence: TGCGCCAGCAGCCTTCTTAGCGGGAGATCGGACAATGAGCAGTTCTTC. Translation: CASSLLSGRSDNEQFF.

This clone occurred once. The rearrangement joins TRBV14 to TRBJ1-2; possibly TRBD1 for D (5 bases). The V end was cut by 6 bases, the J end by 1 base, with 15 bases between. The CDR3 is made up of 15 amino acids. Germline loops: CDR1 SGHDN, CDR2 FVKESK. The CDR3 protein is CASSRDLDSNYGYTF. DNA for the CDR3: TGTGCCAGCAGTCGAGACTTAGACAGTAACTATGGCTACACCTTC.

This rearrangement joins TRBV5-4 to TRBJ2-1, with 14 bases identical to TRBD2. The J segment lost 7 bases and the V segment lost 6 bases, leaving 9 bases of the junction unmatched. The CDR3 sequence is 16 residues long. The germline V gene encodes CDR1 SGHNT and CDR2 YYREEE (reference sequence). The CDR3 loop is CASTGGLAGVRNEQFF. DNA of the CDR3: TGTGCCAGCACCGGGGGACTAGCGGGAGTCCGGAATGAGCAGTTCTTC.

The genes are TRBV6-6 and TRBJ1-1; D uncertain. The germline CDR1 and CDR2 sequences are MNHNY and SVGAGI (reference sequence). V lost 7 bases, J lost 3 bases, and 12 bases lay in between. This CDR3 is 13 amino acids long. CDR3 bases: TGTGCCAGCAATCGACCGGCGGACACTGAAGCTTTCTTT. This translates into CASNRPADTEAFF.

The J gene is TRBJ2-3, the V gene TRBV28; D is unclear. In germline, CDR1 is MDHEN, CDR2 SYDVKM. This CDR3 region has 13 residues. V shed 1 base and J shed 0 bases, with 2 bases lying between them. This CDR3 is CASSLSSTDTQYF. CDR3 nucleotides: TGTGCCAGCAGTTTATCTAGCACAGATACGCAGTATTTT.

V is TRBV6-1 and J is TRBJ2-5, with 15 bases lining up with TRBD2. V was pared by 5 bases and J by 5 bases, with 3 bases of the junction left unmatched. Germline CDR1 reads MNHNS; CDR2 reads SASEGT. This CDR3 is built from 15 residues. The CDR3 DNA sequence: TGTGCCAGCAGTAGGACTAGCGGGGGGGCTGAGACCCAGTACTTC. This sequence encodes CASSRTSGGAETQYF.

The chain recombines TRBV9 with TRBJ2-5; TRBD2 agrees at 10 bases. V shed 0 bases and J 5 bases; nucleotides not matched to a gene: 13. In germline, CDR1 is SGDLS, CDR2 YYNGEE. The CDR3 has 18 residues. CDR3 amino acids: CASSVGVAGGPGGETQYF. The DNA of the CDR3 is TGTGCCAGCAGCGTAGGGGTAGCGGGAGGCCCCGGGGGGGAGACCCAGTACTTC.

CDR3 sequence (DNA): TGCAGCGTTCTCAGGGCCGACTCCTACGAGCAGTACTTC. Protein sequence: CSVLRADSYEQYF. The chain couples TRBV29-1 to TRBJ2-7, with D possibly matching TRBD1 (5 bases). The V gene's germline CDR1 is SQVTM and CDR2 ANQGSEA. The CDR3 spans 13 residues. V was clipped by 5 bases and J by 0 bases, with 11 bases between them.

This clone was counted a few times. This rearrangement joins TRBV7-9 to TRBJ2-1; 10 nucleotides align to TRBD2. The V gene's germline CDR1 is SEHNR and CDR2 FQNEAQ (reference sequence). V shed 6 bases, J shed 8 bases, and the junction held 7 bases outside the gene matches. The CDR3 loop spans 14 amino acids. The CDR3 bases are TGTGCCAGCAGGGGACTAGCGACCCCCTATGAGCAGTTCTTC. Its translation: CASRGLATPYEQFF. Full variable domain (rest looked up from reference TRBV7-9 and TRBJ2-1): DTGVSQNPRHKITKRGQNVTFRCDPISEHNRLYWYRQTLGQGPEFLTYFQNEAQLEKSRLLSDRFSAERPKGSFSTLEIQRTEQGDSAMYLCASRGLATPYEQFFGPGTRLTVL.

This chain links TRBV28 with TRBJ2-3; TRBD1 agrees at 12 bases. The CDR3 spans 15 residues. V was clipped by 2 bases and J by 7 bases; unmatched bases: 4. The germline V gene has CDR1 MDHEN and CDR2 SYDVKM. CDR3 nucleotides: TGTGCCAGCAGTTTAAGGGGACAGGGGGCCCATACGCAGTATTTT. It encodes CASSLRGQGAHTQYF.

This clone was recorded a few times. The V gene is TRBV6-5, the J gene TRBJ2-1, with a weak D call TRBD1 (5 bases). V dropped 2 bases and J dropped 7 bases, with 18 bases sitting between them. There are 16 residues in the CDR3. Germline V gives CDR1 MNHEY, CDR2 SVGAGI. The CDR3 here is CASSYTYSATVNEQFF. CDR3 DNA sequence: TGTGCCAGCAGTTACACGTACTCCGCGACAGTAAATGAGCAGTTCTTC.

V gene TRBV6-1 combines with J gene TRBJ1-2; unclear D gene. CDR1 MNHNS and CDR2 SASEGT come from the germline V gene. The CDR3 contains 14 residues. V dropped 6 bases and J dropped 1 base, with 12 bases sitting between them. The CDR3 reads CASSDAAVNYGYTF. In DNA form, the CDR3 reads TGTGCCAGCAGCGACGCGGCGGTTAACTATGGCTACACCTTC.

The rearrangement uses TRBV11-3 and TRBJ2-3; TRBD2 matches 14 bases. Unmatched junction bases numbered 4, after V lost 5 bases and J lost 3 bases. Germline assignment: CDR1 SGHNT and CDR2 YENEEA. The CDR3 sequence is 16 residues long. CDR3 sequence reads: CASSTGTSGRTDTQYF. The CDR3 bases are TGTGCCAGCAGCACAGGGACTAGCGGGAGAACAGATACGCAGTATTTT.

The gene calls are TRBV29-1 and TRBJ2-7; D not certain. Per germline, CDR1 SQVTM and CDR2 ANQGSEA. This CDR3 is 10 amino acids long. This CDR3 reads CTPGSYEQYF. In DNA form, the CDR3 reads TGCACTCCCGGGTCCTACGAGCAGTACTTC.

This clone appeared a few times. For the CDR3, the DNA is TGCGCCAGCAGCTTGGCCACGACTAGCGGGAGGGGCAATGAGCAGTTCTTC. Protein sequence: CASSLATTSGRGNEQFF. The genes are TRBV5-1 and TRBJ2-1; the match to TRBD2 covers 14 bases. Trimming at V came to 0 bases and at J to 6 bases, leaving 5 bases not matched to a gene. CDR3 length: 17 residues. Per germline, CDR1 SGHRS and CDR2 YFSETQ.

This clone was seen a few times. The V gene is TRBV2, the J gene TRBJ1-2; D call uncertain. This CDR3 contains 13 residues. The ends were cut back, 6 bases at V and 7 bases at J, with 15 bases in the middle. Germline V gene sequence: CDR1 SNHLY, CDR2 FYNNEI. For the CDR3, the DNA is TGTGCCAGCAGAGAACCCGGCGGCGGTGGCTACACCTTC. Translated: CASREPGGGGYTF.

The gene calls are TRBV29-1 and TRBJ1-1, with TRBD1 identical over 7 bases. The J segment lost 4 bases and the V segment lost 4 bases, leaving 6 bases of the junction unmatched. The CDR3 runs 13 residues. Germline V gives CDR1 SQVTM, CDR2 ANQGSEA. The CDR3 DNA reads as TGCAGCGTTGCCTTGGCAGGGGGCACTGAAGCTTTCTTT. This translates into CSVALAGGTEAFF.

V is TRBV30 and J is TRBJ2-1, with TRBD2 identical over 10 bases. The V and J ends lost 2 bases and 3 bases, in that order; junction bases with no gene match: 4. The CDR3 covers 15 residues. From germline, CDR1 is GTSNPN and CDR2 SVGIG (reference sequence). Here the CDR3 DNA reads TGTGCCTGGAGTATACTAGCGGGAAACTACAATGAGCAGTTCTTC. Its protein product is CAWSILAGNYNEQFF.

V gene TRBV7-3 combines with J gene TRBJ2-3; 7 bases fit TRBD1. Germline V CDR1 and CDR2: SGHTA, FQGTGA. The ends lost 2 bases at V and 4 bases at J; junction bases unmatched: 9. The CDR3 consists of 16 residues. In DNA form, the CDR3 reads TGTGCCAGCAGCTTATCATCGGTCCAGGGGGCAGATACGCAGTATTTT. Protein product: CASSLSSVQGADTQYF.

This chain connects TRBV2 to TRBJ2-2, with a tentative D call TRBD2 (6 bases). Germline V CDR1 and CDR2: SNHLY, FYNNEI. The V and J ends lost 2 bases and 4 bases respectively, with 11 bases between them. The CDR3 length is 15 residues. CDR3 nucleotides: TGTGCCAGCAGTGAATTGGCGGGACGCACCGGGGAGCTGTTTTTT. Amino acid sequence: CASSELAGRTGELFF. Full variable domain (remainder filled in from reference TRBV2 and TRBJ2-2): EPEVTQTPSHQVTQMGQEVILRCVPISNHLYFYWYRQILGQKVEFLVSFYNNEISEKSEIFDDQFSVERPDGSNFTLKIRSTKLEDSAMYFCASSELAGRTGELFFGEGSRLTVL.

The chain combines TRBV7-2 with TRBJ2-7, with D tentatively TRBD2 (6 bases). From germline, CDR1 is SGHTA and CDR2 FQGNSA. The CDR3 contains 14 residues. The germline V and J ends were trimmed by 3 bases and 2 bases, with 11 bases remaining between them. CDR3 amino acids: CASSFKPGAYEQYF. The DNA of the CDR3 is TGTGCCAGCAGCTTCAAGCCGGGGGCCTACGAGCAGTACTTC.